Below are 23 T cell receptor beta chains sequenced from a single sample in a study of vaccination effects on CD4 cells after COVID-19. Culture lasted about ten days before CD4+ T cell isolation. Profiling relied on immunoSEQ multiplex PCR, and the TCRdb table lists in-frame clones only, not all of them. The sample lists around 60,000 clones, around three quarters seen once, with less than 4% in the top ten. These receptors are not linked to any known antigen. The sequences come from CD4+ T cells from PBMCs cultured without peptide, collected before COVID-19 vaccination. The receptors were gathered from a human donor who received a COVID-19 vaccine.

The chain combines TRBV10-2 with TRBJ2-5, with 7 bases that match TRBD2. CDR1 is WSHSY, CDR2 SAAADI, per germline. Trimming removed 3 bases from V and 2 bases from J; junction bases left unmatched: 6. The CDR3 has 15 amino acids. The CDR3 is CASSDLGLDQETQYF. DNA for the CDR3: TGCGCCAGCAGTGATTTAGGACTAGATCAAGAGACCCAGTACTTC.

The chain couples TRBV21-1 to TRBJ2-3. TRBV21-1 is annotated as a pseudogene. The CDR3 consists of 18 residues. CDR3 in amino acids: CASSFRGGHRPNTDTQYF. For the CDR3, the DNA is TGTGCCAGCAGCTTTAGAGGAGGACATCGCCCGAACACAGATACGCAGTATTTT.

The rearrangement joins TRBV21-1 to TRBJ1-1; TRBD1, the table's D call, lacks a check against the DNA. TRBV21-1 is a listed pseudogene. This CDR3 contains 14 residues. This chain's CDR3 is CASNRGIMNTEAFF. As DNA, the CDR3 is TGTGCCAGCAACAGGGGGATTATGAACACTGAAGCTTTCTTT.

The chain links TRBV10-3 to TRBJ2-7; perhaps TRBD2 as D (5 bases). The CDR3 length is 12 residues. Trimming took 0 bases from V and 6 from J, leaving 6 bases between them. Germline CDR1 is ENHRY and CDR2 is SYGVKD. This CDR3 reads CAISESRVEQYV. In nucleotides, the CDR3 is TGTGCCATCAGTGAGTCGAGGGTCGAGCAGTACGTC.

The chain carries TRBV2 and TRBJ2-3; 9 nucleotides align to TRBD2. Germline CDR1 and CDR2: SNHLY and FYNNEI. With V trimmed by 6 bases and J by 2 bases, 9 bases remained unmatched. This CDR3 has 16 residues. This CDR3 is CASRTSGGLPTDTQYF. The DNA for the CDR3 is TGTGCCAGCAGAACCAGCGGGGGGCTTCCCACAGATACGCAGTATTTT.

The J gene is TRBJ1-4, the V gene TRBV5-1, with TRBD1 matching over 7 bases. Losses at the gene ends were 0 bases for V and 8 bases for J; bases not matched to a gene: 7. Germline loops: CDR1 SGHRS, CDR2 YFSETQ. The CDR3 runs to 15 residues. The CDR3, as DNA: TGCGCCAGCAGCTTGGGAGGGGGCGCACGGGAAAAACTGTTTTTT. Residues: CASSLGGGAREKLFF.

This clone was observed a few times. The rearrangement uses TRBV18 and TRBJ2-2, with 8 positions matching TRBD1. Trimming took 2 bases from V and 1 from J; bases not matched to a gene: 6. This CDR3 region has 17 residues. Germline V lookup: CDR1 KGHSH, CDR2 LQKENI. The CDR3 reads CASSPIDRGVNTGELFF. The CDR3 DNA reads TGTGCCAGCTCACCAATAGACAGGGGAGTGAACACCGGGGAGCTGTTTTTT.

This sequence joins TRBV5-1 and TRBJ1-3, with D maybe TRBD1 (6 bases). The CDR3 spans 16 residues. The V gene lost 0 bases and the J gene lost 0 bases, with 10 bases spanning the gap. Per the germline V gene, CDR1 is SGHRS and CDR2 is YFSETQ. The CDR3 DNA reads as TGCGCCAGCAGCTTGGGGGGGGGCTCCTCTGGAAACACCATATATTTT. The encoded protein is CASSLGGGSSGNTIYF.

This chain links TRBV5-6 with TRBJ1-1; D is possibly TRBD1 (5 bases). With 3 bases removed from V and 1 base from J, the gap between germline ends came to 10 bases. This CDR3 region has 14 residues. Germline V gives CDR1 SGHDT, CDR2 YYEEEE. CDR3 coding DNA: TGTGCCAGCAGCTCCTTGGGGGGGAACACTGAAGCTTTCTTT. It codes for CASSSLGGNTEAFF.

The rearrangement links TRBV7-9 to TRBJ2-2; the match to TRBD2 covers 8 bases. This CDR3 region has 15 residues. V was clipped by 3 bases and J by 4 bases; unmatched bases: 4. The germline CDR1 and CDR2 sequences are SEHNR and FQNEAQ (reference sequence). The CDR3 bases are TGTGCCAGCAGCTTTACGGGGGGGCCCACCGGGGAGCTGTTTTTT. This gives the protein CASSFTGGPTGELFF.

This rearrangement joins TRBV7-2 to TRBJ2-3; D is perhaps TRBD1 (6 bases). CDR1 and CDR2 from the germline V gene are SGHTA and FQGNSA. V gave up 1 base and J gave up 6 bases, with 11 bases separating them. The CDR3 sequence is 14 residues long. The CDR3 sequence is CASSLVGALDTQYF. The CDR3, as DNA: TGTGCCAGCAGCTTAGTGGGGGCGCTGGATACGCAGTATTTT.

This clone was detected once. The V gene is TRBV12-3 or TRBV12-4, the J gene TRBJ2-3; D perhaps matches TRBD1 (6 bases). With 6 bases removed from V and 3 bases from J, the gap between germline ends came to 10 bases. The CDR3 spans 13 residues. The CDR3 DNA sequence: TGTGCCAGCAGCCTTACAGGGACAGATACGCAGTATTTT. It translates to CASSLTGTDTQYF.

The V call is TRBV6-6, the J call TRBJ1-2; 8 nucleotides line up with TRBD1. The V gene end was trimmed by 5 bases and the J gene end by 0 bases; junction bases not matched to a gene: 14. This CDR3 comprises 18 residues. Germline lookup yields CDR1 MNHNY and CDR2 SVGAGI (reference sequence). CDR3: CASSRSWTGFSANYGYTF. In DNA, the CDR3 is TGTGCCAGCAGTCGATCCTGGACAGGGTTTTCAGCTAACTATGGCTACACCTTC.

This clone was seen a few times. Here the CDR3 DNA reads TGTGCCAGCAGAGAGAACACTGAAGCTTTCTTT. Its protein is CASRENTEAFF. The chain combines TRBV2 with TRBJ1-1; no clear D gene. The germline CDR1 and CDR2 sequences are SNHLY and FYNNEI. V dropped 6 bases and J dropped 1 base, with 3 bases sitting between them. The CDR3 consists of 11 residues.

The genes are TRBV19 and TRBJ1-6, with 9 bases aligning to TRBD1. The CDR3 sequence is 16 residues long. J gave up 13 bases and V 4 bases, and 14 bases lay outside the gene matches. From germline, CDR1 is LNHDA and CDR2 SQIVND (reference sequence). CDR3: CASSRNTPGQGSPLHF. The CDR3 DNA reads TGTGCCAGTAGTAGAAATACCCCGGGACAGGGATCTCCCCTCCACTTT.

The DNA for the CDR3 is TGCGCCAGCAGCCAAGATTTTAGGGCTCCCGGGGGCACTGAAGCTTTCTTT. Translating gives CASSQDFRAPGGTEAFF. V and J are TRBV4-3 and TRBJ1-1, with D possibly matching TRBD1 (5 bases). Germline V gene sequence: CDR1 LGHNA, CDR2 YSLEER. Trimming shortened V by 0 bases and J by 4 bases, and 18 bases separated the two germline ends. The CDR3 runs to 17 residues.

The chain combines TRBV7-2 with TRBJ1-6; unclear D gene. V shed 2 bases and J shed 0 bases, with 14 bases lying between them. CDR1 is SGHTA and CDR2 is FQGNSA in the germline V gene. This CDR3 spans 18 amino acids. The CDR3 sequence is CASSLRQALLSYNSPLHF. CDR3 nucleotide sequence: TGTGCCAGCAGCTTACGGCAGGCACTACTCTCCTATAATTCACCCCTCCACTTT.

The rearrangement links TRBV6-5 to TRBJ1-2; D not certain. Germline V gene data show CDR1 as MNHEY and CDR2 as SVGAGI. Trimming took off 2 bases at V and 5 bases at J, with 12 bases between the two ends. CDR3 length equals 14 residues. CDR3 nucleotide sequence: TGTGCCAGCAGTTACGGCAGACACCATTATGGCTACACCTTC. Translated: CASSYGRHHYGYTF.

As DNA, the CDR3 is TGTGCCAGCTCACTTTTAAACTCGGACGGCGGCCTCTATGGCTACACCTTC. Its translation is CASSLLNSDGGLYGYTF. The rearrangement links TRBV18 to TRBJ1-2; D is unresolved. Germline CDR1 is KGHSH and CDR2 is LQKENI. V was trimmed by 4 bases and J by 4 bases, leaving 22 bases between them. The CDR3 runs 17 residues.

The table lists this clone with a count of one. The chain has TRBV28 and TRBJ1-1; D is unresolved. This CDR3 is built from 15 residues. Germline CDR1 reads MDHEN; CDR2 reads SYDVKM. Trimming removed 3 bases at V and 0 bases at J, with 11 bases between. The CDR3 sequence is CASSFYGLLNTEAFF. DNA for the CDR3: TGTGCCAGCAGTTTTTATGGCCTGCTGAACACTGAAGCTTTCTTT.

This clone was seen a few times. The chain carries TRBV18 and TRBJ2-7, with 9 bases aligning to TRBD1. Germline CDR1 reads KGHSH; CDR2 reads LQKENI. This CDR3 region has 16 residues. Unmatched junction bases numbered 11, after V lost 3 bases and J lost 5 bases. The CDR3 coding sequence is TGTGCCAGCTCACCCCAGGGACAGGGAATGATCGACGAGCAGTACGTC. Amino acids: CASSPQGQGMIDEQYV.

The chain uses TRBV10-3 and TRBJ1-6, with no clear D. Per germline, CDR1 ENHRY and CDR2 SYGVKD. Trimming removed 6 bases at V and 5 bases at J, with 5 bases between. CDR3 length: 12 residues. The CDR3 sequence is CAIRHDNSPLHF. In nucleotides, the CDR3 is TGTGCCATCAGACATGATAATTCACCCCTCCACTTT.

This chain uses TRBV6-6 with TRBJ1-3; D possibly corresponds to TRBD1 (6 bases). The V gene lost 2 bases and the J gene lost 9 bases, with 14 bases spanning the gap. From germline, CDR1 is MNHNY and CDR2 SVGAGI (reference sequence). The CDR3 runs to 14 residues. The CDR3 DNA sequence: TGTGCCAGCAGTTACCCAGACAGGAAAGGCACCATATATTTT. It translates to CASSYPDRKGTIYF.